Listed here are 30 T cell receptor beta chains from one sample, sequenced in a study of blood T cell repertoires in COVID-19. Libraries were prepared by immunoSEQ multiplex PCR; TCRdb keeps only in-frame clonotypes and omits some of them. The repertoire has roughly 99,000 clones, around 83% of them found once; the top ten carry about 4.3%. Sequencing input: peripheral blood. The receptors originated from a man between 65 and 85 years old with acute or convalescent COVID-19.

V usage is TRBV5-4 and J usage is TRBJ2-7, with D possibly matching TRBD1 (5 bases). CDR1 and CDR2 from the germline V gene are SGHNT and YYREEE (reference sequence). The CDR3 extends over 16 amino acids. V lost 0 bases to trimming and J lost 2 bases, with 15 bases between them. CDR3 amino acids: CASSLDLGVPPYEQYF. In DNA, the CDR3 is TGTGCCAGCAGCTTGGACCTAGGGGTACCCCCCTACGAGCAGTACTTC. The full variable domain, its missing parts supplied by reference TRBV5-4 and TRBJ2-7, is ETGVTQSPTHLIKTRGQQVTLRCSSQSGHNTVSWYQQALGQGPQFIFQYYREEENGRGNFPPRFSGLQFPNYSSELNVNALELDDSALYLCASSLDLGVPPYEQYFGPGTRLTVT.

This clone has just a few counts. V gene TRBV2 combines with J gene TRBJ2-1, with 9 bases matching TRBD2. Germline V gene lookup returns CDR1 SNHLY and CDR2 FYNNEI. V trimming: 4 bases; J trimming: 5 bases; junction bases outside the gene matches: 3. The CDR3 length is 14 residues. The CDR3 DNA reads TGTGCCAGCAGTGCCAGCGGGGGGAACAATGAGCAGTTCTTC. Protein: CASSASGGNNEQFF.

This clone was seen a single time. The genes are TRBV27 and TRBJ2-1, with 9 bases fitting TRBD1. Per germline, CDR1 MNHEY and CDR2 SMNVEV (reference sequence). The CDR3 consists of 13 residues. V lost 10 bases to trimming and J lost 9 bases; unmatched junction nucleotides: 10. In DNA form, the CDR3 reads TGTGCCACCCGGACAGGGGCACTGAGTGAGCAGTTCTTC. It yields the protein CATRTGALSEQFF.

V and J are TRBV6-5 and TRBJ2-5, with 7 bases fitting TRBD1. Germline CDR1 reads MNHEY; CDR2 reads SVGAGI. The CDR3 runs to 14 residues. CDR3 protein: CSSRDRGPQETQYF. Here the CDR3 DNA reads TGTTCTAGCAGGGACAGAGGACCGCAAGAGACCCAGTACTTC.

This clone has just a few counts. The J gene is TRBJ2-5, the V gene TRBV7-2; D not resolved. V was cut by 1 base and J by 5 bases, with 11 bases left in between. Germline V lookup: CDR1 SGHTA, CDR2 FQGNSA. This CDR3 region has 14 residues. CDR3 in amino acids: CASSLVITSETQYF. The DNA of the CDR3 is TGTGCCAGCAGCTTAGTGATAACATCGGAGACCCAGTACTTC.

Only a few counts were recorded for this clone. In DNA form, the CDR3 reads TGTGCCAGTAGTACAGGACAGGGAGGCCAGCCCCAGCATTTT. Residues: CASSTGQGGQPQHF. This sequence joins TRBV19 and TRBJ1-5; 8 nucleotides match TRBD1. The CDR3 is 14 residues long. The J segment lost 7 bases and the V segment lost 4 bases, leaving 6 bases of the junction unmatched. Germline loops: CDR1 LNHDA, CDR2 SQIVND (reference sequence). Supplemented by reference TRBV19 and TRBJ1-5, the full variable domain reads DGGITQSPKYLFRKEGQNVTLSCEQNLNHDAMYWYRQDPGQGLRLIYYSQIVNDFQKGDIAEGYSVSREKKESFPLTVTSAQKNPTAFYLCASSTGQGGQPQHFGDGTRLSIL.

V gene TRBV6-2 or TRBV6-3 combines with J gene TRBJ1-2, with TRBD1 as a possible D gene (5 bases). The CDR3 spans 15 residues. Trimming removed 0 bases from V and 2 bases from J, with 10 bases in between. Germline V gene lookup returns CDR1 MNHEY and CDR2 SVGEGT. DNA for the CDR3: TGTGCCAGCAGTTACTCGACAGAAATCAACTATGGCTACACCTTC. The encoded protein is CASSYSTEINYGYTF.

V gene TRBV24-1 combines with J gene TRBJ2-3; 8 nucleotides line up with TRBD2. This CDR3 comprises 16 residues. Germline CDR1 is KGHDR and CDR2 is SFDVKD. V dropped 1 base and J dropped 5; count of bases not matched to a gene: 7. CDR3 amino acids: CATSDLGGGGIDTQYF. The CDR3 DNA is TGTGCCACCAGTGATTTAGGAGGCGGGGGGATAGATACGCAGTATTTT.

V and J are TRBV2 and TRBJ2-1; 10 bases agree with TRBD1. Germline V CDR1 and CDR2: SNHLY, FYNNEI. CDR3 length: 15 amino acids. V dropped 4 bases and J dropped 4; count of bases not matched to a gene: 4. The CDR3, as DNA: TGTGCCAGCAGTGTTGGGACAGGGGCTTACAATGAGCAGTTCTTC. Protein sequence: CASSVGTGAYNEQFF.

The gene calls are TRBV24-1 and TRBJ2-7, with a weak D call TRBD1 (6 bases). Germline CDR1 KGHDR, CDR2 SFDVKD. The CDR3 length is 13 residues. V dropped 4 bases and J dropped 3 bases, with 9 bases sitting between them. The chain's CDR3 is CATSDPQGYEQYF. In DNA, the CDR3 is TGTGCCACCAGTGACCCACAGGGCTACGAGCAGTACTTC.

The chain recombines TRBV5-1 with TRBJ2-6; 7 nucleotides agree with TRBD1. This CDR3 contains 13 residues. Germline trimming cut 4 bases from V and 11 bases from J; bases unmatched to any gene: 6. Germline V gene lookup returns CDR1 SGHRS and CDR2 YFSETQ. CDR3 in DNA: TGCGCCAGCAGCGCCGGACAGGTGGACGTCCTGACTTTC. This encodes CASSAGQVDVLTF. The full variable domain, in which reference TRBV5-1 and TRBJ2-6 provide the parts outside the CDR3, is KAGVTQTPRYLIKTRGQQVTLSCSPISGHRSVSWYQQTPGQGLQFLFEYFSETQRNKGNFPGRFSGRQFSNSRSEMNVSTLELGDSALYLCASSAGQVDVLTFGAGSRLTVL.

The chain links TRBV7-9 to TRBJ1-1; D not certain. In germline, CDR1 is SEHNR, CDR2 FQNEAQ (reference sequence). Trimming cost V 1 base and J 1 base, with 10 bases left between them. This CDR3 region has 15 residues. CDR3 nucleotides: TGTGCCAGCAGCTTAGATGCGGGTCGGAACACTGAAGCTTTCTTT. It yields the protein CASSLDAGRNTEAFF. The full variable domain, in which reference TRBV7-9 and TRBJ1-1 provide the parts outside the CDR3, is DTGVSQNPRHKITKRGQNVTFRCDPISEHNRLYWYRQTLGQGPEFLTYFQNEAQLEKSRLLSDRFSAERPKGSFSTLEIQRTEQGDSAMYLCASSLDAGRNTEAFFGQGTRLTVV.

The CDR3, as DNA: TGTGCCAGCAGCTTCCCAGCGACCAATGAGCAGTTCTTC. It codes for CASSFPATNEQFF. The chain is built from TRBV5-6 and TRBJ2-1, with D unclear. This CDR3 is built from 13 residues. Germline CDR1 reads SGHDT; CDR2 reads YYEEEE. Trimming stripped 2 bases from V and 6 bases from J, with 9 bases between.

The V and J genes are TRBV3-1 (or the pseudogene TRBV3-2) and TRBJ1-6; D remains unclear. Germline V lookup: CDR1 LGHDT, CDR2 YNNKEL (reference sequence). V gave up 1 base and J gave up 7 bases, with 8 bases separating them. The CDR3 extends over 14 amino acids. The CDR3 region is CASSQAERNSPLHF. Written as DNA, the CDR3 is TGTGCCAGCAGCCAAGCAGAGAGGAATTCACCCCTCCACTTT.

The rearrangement joins TRBV5-1 to TRBJ2-5, with TRBD2 matching over 11 bases. The V gene's germline CDR1 is SGHRS and CDR2 YFSETQ. V was clipped by 5 bases and J by 4 bases; unmatched bases: 7. The CDR3 runs to 15 residues. The CDR3 loop reads CASRLSGGAGETQYF. The CDR3 nucleotides are TGCGCCAGCAGGCTTAGCGGGGGGGCCGGAGAGACCCAGTACTTC.

V and J are TRBV3-1 (or the pseudogene TRBV3-2) and TRBJ2-1; weak D call: TRBD2 (6 bases). Deletions cut 1 base from V and 13 bases from J, with 11 bases between. From germline, CDR1 is LGHDT and CDR2 YNNKEL (reference sequence). The CDR3 has 12 amino acids. CDR3 sequence (DNA): TGTGCCAGCAGCCAAGTGGAGGGAGTACAGTTCTTC. Amino acids: CASSQVEGVQFF.

The CDR3 DNA reads TGTGCTAGTGGTCAGGGGGGCCTCTTTAACTATGGCTACACCTTC. Its protein is CASGQGGLFNYGYTF. This rearrangement joins TRBV12-5 to TRBJ1-2, with TRBD1 matching over 7 bases. Losses at the gene ends were 5 bases for V and 1 base for J; bases not matched to a gene: 7. This CDR3 is built from 15 residues. Germline V CDR1 and CDR2: LGHNT, FRNRAP.

This clone appeared once. The chain uses TRBV7-8 and TRBJ2-3; 9 bases are shared with TRBD2. This CDR3 is 16 amino acids long. CDR1 and CDR2 from the germline V gene are SGHVS and FQNEAQ. After removal of 1 base from V and 2 bases from J, the junction contained 4 bases not matched to a gene. CDR3 DNA: TGTGCCAGCAGCTTAGACCTAGCGGGGTTCACAGATACGCAGTATTTT. Amino acid sequence: CASSLDLAGFTDTQYF. The variable domain in full, with the rest retrieved from reference TRBV7-8 and TRBJ2-3, is GAGVSQSPRYKVAKRGQDVALRCDPISGHVSLFWYQQALGQGPEFLTYFQNEAQLDKSGLPSDRFFAERPEGSVSTLKIQRTQQEDSAVYLCASSLDLAGFTDTQYFGPGTRLTVL.

V usage is TRBV7-2 and J usage is TRBJ2-5; 14 bases fit TRBD2. The J segment lost 5 bases and the V segment lost 5 bases, leaving 13 bases of the junction unmatched. This CDR3 contains 18 residues. Germline CDR1 and CDR2: SGHTA and FQGNSA. CDR3 protein: CASSPYGLAGGSMETQYF. For the CDR3, the DNA is TGTGCCAGCAGCCCGTATGGACTAGCGGGGGGCAGCATGGAGACCCAGTACTTC.

Turning to this clone: Other DNA sequences in the sample encode the same CDR3. V and J are TRBV5-1 and TRBJ2-7, with TRBD1 matching over 10 bases. Per the germline V gene, CDR1 is SGHRS and CDR2 is YFSETQ. Trimming took 2 bases from V and 2 from J; bases not matched to a gene: 1. The length of the CDR3 is 14 residues. The CDR3 reads CASSLGQGAYEQYF. In DNA form, the CDR3 reads TGCGCCAGCAGCTTAGGACAGGGGGCCTACGAGCAGTACTTC.

This chain links TRBV19 with TRBJ2-5; the D gene is possibly TRBD1 (5 bases). V was pared by 7 bases and J by 2 bases, with 14 bases between. Germline loops: CDR1 LNHDA, CDR2 SQIVND (reference sequence). This CDR3 region has 14 residues. CDR3 amino acids: CASKGHSIQETQYF. In DNA, the CDR3 is TGTGCCAGTAAAGGACATTCGATACAAGAGACCCAGTACTTC. Together with reference TRBV19 and TRBJ2-5, the CDR3 gives the full variable domain: DGGITQSPKYLFRKEGQNVTLSCEQNLNHDAMYWYRQDPGQGLRLIYYSQIVNDFQKGDIAEGYSVSREKKESFPLTVTSAQKNPTAFYLCASKGHSIQETQYFGPGTRLLVL.

The J gene is TRBJ1-1, the V gene TRBV15; 8 bases align to TRBD1. The germline V gene has CDR1 LNHNV and CDR2 YYDKDF (reference sequence). This CDR3 contains 14 residues. J lost 1 base, V lost 4 bases, and 2 bases had no gene match. CDR3 coding DNA: TGTGCCACCAGCACAGGGGGCTCGAACACTGAAGCTTTCTTT. Translation gives CATSTGGSNTEAFF. The complete variable domain, with remaining parts taken from reference TRBV15 and TRBJ1-1, reads DAMVIQNPRYQVTQFGKPVTLSCSQTLNHNVMYWYQQKSSQAPKLLFHYYDKDFNNEADTPDNFQSRRPNTSFCFLDIRSPGLGDTAMYLCATSTGGSNTEAFFGQGTRLTVV.

The chain combines TRBV7-3 with TRBJ1-6; D may be TRBD1 (5 bases). This CDR3 contains 16 residues. V lost 2 bases, J lost 7 bases, and 15 bases lay in between. Germline values: CDR1 SGHTA, CDR2 FQGTGA. The CDR3 spells CASSLEGREHNSPLHF. The CDR3 nucleotides read TGTGCCAGCAGCTTAGAGGGGCGGGAGCACAATTCACCCCTCCACTTT.

There are a few counts of this clone. The chain is built from TRBV6-1 and TRBJ2-5, with D possibly being TRBD1 (6 bases). In germline, CDR1 is MNHNS, CDR2 SASEGT. The V end was cut by 3 bases, the J end by 9 bases, with 11 bases between. The CDR3 spans 12 residues. The CDR3 DNA is TGTGCCAGCAGTGACCCGTGGGGGCCCCAGTACTTC. Residues: CASSDPWGPQYF.

J is TRBJ1-1 and V is TRBV5-6; TRBD1 might be the D (5 bases). Trimming cost V 4 bases and J 4 bases, with 17 bases left between them. Germline-derived CDR1 and CDR2 are SGHDT and YYEEEE. This CDR3 has 15 residues. The CDR3 reads CASSTWGGRTTEAFF. CDR3 DNA: TGTGCCAGCAGCACATGGGGGGGTAGGACCACTGAAGCTTTCTTT.

This clone was observed a handful of times. Other DNA sequences in this sample translate to the same CDR3. The chain recombines TRBV5-4 with TRBJ2-2; TRBD2 might be the D (5 bases). V lost 2 bases to trimming and J lost 9 bases, with 11 bases between them. Per germline, CDR1 SGHNT and CDR2 YYREEE (reference sequence). This CDR3 spans 13 amino acids. The CDR3 DNA follows: TGTGCCAGCAGCTTAACGGGGATCCGGGAGCTGTTTTTT. Amino acid sequence: CASSLTGIRELFF.

The chain has TRBV2 and TRBJ2-2; possible D gene TRBD1, 6 bases. This CDR3 region has 15 residues. Germline V gene sequence: CDR1 SNHLY, CDR2 FYNNEI. Trimming cost V 6 bases and J 3 bases, with 14 bases left between them. The DNA for the CDR3 is TGTGCCAGCAGCTTCACAGGGAGCGACACCGGGGAGCTGTTTTTT. Protein product: CASSFTGSDTGELFF.

This rearrangement joins TRBV19 to TRBJ1-2; 9 bases are shared with TRBD1. There are 13 residues in the CDR3. Trimming at V came to 4 bases and at J to 5 bases, leaving 2 bases not matched to a gene. Germline V gene data show CDR1 as LNHDA and CDR2 as SQIVND (reference sequence). The CDR3: CASSTGQGYGYTF. The CDR3 bases are TGTGCCAGTAGTACCGGACAGGGGTATGGCTACACCTTC. Looking up the rest from reference TRBV19 and TRBJ1-2 gives the full variable domain: DGGITQSPKYLFRKEGQNVTLSCEQNLNHDAMYWYRQDPGQGLRLIYYSQIVNDFQKGDIAEGYSVSREKKESFPLTVTSAQKNPTAFYLCASSTGQGYGYTFGSGTRLTVV.

This clone was observed a few times. CDR3 loop: CASSLDGQGSSPLHF. CDR3 bases: TGCGCCAGCAGCTTGGACGGGCAGGGGAGCTCACCCCTCCACTTT. The chain combines TRBV5-1 with TRBJ1-6; the D gene is possibly TRBD1 (6 bases). The germline V and J ends were trimmed by 0 bases and 10 bases, with 14 bases remaining between them. The CDR3 length is 15 residues. Germline loops: CDR1 SGHRS, CDR2 YFSETQ. Using reference TRBV5-1 and TRBJ1-6 for the parts outside the CDR3, the full variable domain is KAGVTQTPRYLIKTRGQQVTLSCSPISGHRSVSWYQQTPGQGLQFLFEYFSETQRNKGNFPGRFSGRQFSNSRSEMNVSTLELGDSALYLCASSLDGQGSSPLHFGNGTRLTVT.

This clone was counted between two and nine times. The chain is built from TRBV5-1 and TRBJ1-4; D not resolved. The CDR3 is 13 residues long. V lost 4 bases to trimming and J lost 0 bases, with 4 bases between them. Germline V gene data show CDR1 as SGHRS and CDR2 as YFSETQ. CDR3 loop: CASSSTTNEKLFF. The CDR3 DNA sequence: TGCGCCAGCAGCAGCACAACTAATGAAAAACTGTTTTTT.